Sequencing of this TCR beta chain was carried out in a study of blood T cell repertoires in COVID-19. The assay was immunoSEQ multiplex PCR, and TCRdb's table has in-frame clones only and misses some. The sample contains about 230,000 clones, 83% of which appear only once. With 6 bases clipped from V and 3 bases from J, the junction kept 6 bases outside the gene matches. CDR3 length: 14 amino acids. Germline lookup yields CDR1 MNHEY and CDR2 SVGEGT. The specimen was peripheral blood. V usage is TRBV6-2 or TRBV6-3 and J usage is TRBJ2-7; TRBD2 agrees at 9 bases. The sequence was obtained from a woman aged 70-85 years with active or convalescent COVID-19. As DNA, the CDR3 is TGTGCCAGCAGCCGACTAGCGGCTAGCTACGAGCAGTACTTC. Its translation is CASSRLAASYEQYF.